Following are 15 T cell receptor beta chains from one sample sequenced in a study of cytomegalovirus exposure and HLA in healthy donors. PCR employed 60 Vbeta and 13 Jbeta primers. TCRdb's table, derived via immunoSEQ multiplex PCR, lists solely in-frame clones and lacks some. The profile covers 150,000 to 200,000 clones, with over 70% appearing a single time and approximately 7% taken by the ten largest. Input material: PBMCs. Receptor source: a woman aged 40 to 49 in good health and CMV-seropositive.

V is TRBV7-7 and J is TRBJ2-7; 7 nucleotides agree with TRBD2. Germline V gene sequence: CDR1 SSHAT, CDR2 FNYEAQ (reference sequence). CDR3 size: 13 residues. The junction had 3 bases not matched to a gene; V was cut back by 3 bases and J by 4 bases. CDR3 loop: CASSLGRGYEQYF. The CDR3 region has the DNA TGTGCCAGCAGCTTGGGGCGGGGGTACGAGCAGTACTTC.

This clone came up once. CDR3 amino acids: CASSSRGGGGMTDTQYF. The CDR3 DNA is TGTGCCAGCAGCTCCCGTGGGGGTGGGGGGATGACAGATACGCAGTATTTT. The gene calls are TRBV7-3 and TRBJ2-3; weak D call: TRBD2 (6 bases). Looked up from germline, CDR1 is SGHTA and CDR2 is FQGTGA. V lost 4 bases, J lost 3 bases, and 20 bases lay in between. CDR3 length: 17 amino acids. The entire variable domain, with the rest obtained from reference TRBV7-3 and TRBJ2-3, is as follows: GAGVSQTPSNKVTEKGKYVELRCDPISGHTALYWYRQSLGQGPEFLIYFQGTGAADDSGLPNDRFFAVRPEGSVSTLKIQRTERGDSAVYLCASSSRGGGGMTDTQYFGPGTRLTVL.

This clone was seen only once. The chain employs TRBV18 and TRBJ1-1, with 7 bases fitting TRBD1. V lost 3 bases, J lost 4 bases, and 14 bases stayed unmatched. This CDR3 has 17 amino acids. Germline CDR1 KGHSH, CDR2 LQKENI. CDR3 amino acids: CASSPGPNLGGFTEAFF. The DNA of the CDR3 is TGTGCCAGCTCACCGGGGCCCAATTTAGGGGGCTTCACTGAAGCTTTCTTT. The whole variable domain, remainder taken from reference TRBV18 and TRBJ1-1, is NAGVMQNPRHLVRRRGQEARLRCSPMKGHSHVYWYRQLPEEGLKFMVYLQKENIIDESGMPKERFSAEFPKEGPSILRIQQVVRGDSAAYFCASSPGPNLGGFTEAFFGQGTRLTVV.

V is TRBV14 and J is TRBJ2-5; D is perhaps TRBD1 (5 bases). The V end lost 1 base, the J end lost 2 bases, and 23 bases lay between the germline ends. The CDR3 runs to 19 residues. Per germline, CDR1 SGHDN and CDR2 FVKESK. In nucleotides, the CDR3 is TGTGCCAGCAGCCAAGTAAAATCGGAAGACAGATTGTATCAAGAGACCCAGTACTTC. Amino acids: CASSQVKSEDRLYQETQYF.

The V call is TRBV2, the J call TRBJ1-1; D is perhaps TRBD1 (6 bases). Germline-derived CDR1 and CDR2 are SNHLY and FYNNEI. V was shortened by 8 bases and J by 1 base, with 32 bases between the two germline ends. This CDR3 comprises 20 residues. This CDR3 is CASVGTGGWGTQGGNTEAFF. The CDR3 nucleotides read TGTGCCAGCGTCGGGACGGGGGGTTGGGGGACCCAAGGGGGGAACACTGAAGCTTTCTTT.

In this sample, this clone turned up a few times. This chain joins TRBV7-9 and TRBJ1-2; D not resolved. Looked up from germline, CDR1 is SEHNR and CDR2 is FQNEAQ (reference sequence). The CDR3 spans 13 residues. Trimming removed 10 bases at V and 5 bases at J, with 17 bases between. CDR3 region: CATDNEPRYGYTF. Here the CDR3 DNA reads TGTGCCACCGATAATGAACCCAGATATGGCTACACCTTC.

V usage is TRBV19 and J usage is TRBJ1-2; 8 bases align to TRBD1. This CDR3 is 15 amino acids long. Trimming at V came to 5 bases and at J to 2 bases, leaving 7 bases not matched to a gene. The germline gives CDR1 LNHDA, CDR2 SQIVND (reference sequence). Here the CDR3 DNA reads TGTGCCAGTAGTGAAGACAGGGGCGCGAACTATGGCTACACCTTC. Translating gives CASSEDRGANYGYTF.

The sample holds a few counts of this clone. V and J are TRBV29-1 and TRBJ1-2; possible D gene TRBD1, 6 bases. The CDR3 has 12 residues. The V end lost 7 bases, the J end lost 4 bases, and 13 bases lay between the germline ends. Germline CDR1 and CDR2: SQVTM and ANQGSEA. This CDR3 reads CSDGGGGYGYTF. In DNA form, the CDR3 reads TGCAGCGATGGCGGGGGCGGCTATGGCTACACCTTC.

V is TRBV27 and J is TRBJ2-7; possibly TRBD1 for D (7 bases). Germline V gene sequence: CDR1 MNHEY, CDR2 SMNVEV (reference sequence). The CDR3 is 13 residues long. The V and J ends lost 8 bases and 4 bases respectively, with 15 bases between them. The CDR3 here is CASRETGRYEQYF. For the CDR3, the DNA is TGTGCCAGCCGGGAGACAGGGCGGTACGAGCAGTACTTC.

CDR3 bases: TGTGCCAGCAGCTCCAGAGCGGCGGGAGATAATTCACCCCTCCACTTT. Protein sequence: CASSSRAAGDNSPLHF. The chain recombines TRBV5-4 with TRBJ1-6; unclear D gene. Germline V gives CDR1 SGHNT, CDR2 YYREEE (reference sequence). This CDR3 is 16 amino acids long. V was cut by 3 bases and J by 5 bases, with 15 bases left in between.

Regarding this clone: This CDR3 is also generated by other DNA sequences in the sample. The chain combines TRBV7-2 with TRBJ1-1, with 7 bases lining up with TRBD1. This CDR3 contains 14 residues. Trimming at V came to 6 bases and at J to 0 bases, leaving 4 bases not matched to a gene. Germline CDR1 reads SGHTA; CDR2 reads FQGNSA. CDR3 DNA sequence: TGTGCCAGCAGTCGGGACAGATTGAACACTGAAGCTTTCTTT. It translates to CASSRDRLNTEAFF.

This sequence joins TRBV29-1 and TRBJ2-3, with 9 bases lining up with TRBD2. Germline loops: CDR1 SQVTM, CDR2 ANQGSEA. The CDR3 sequence is 15 residues long. After removal of 4 bases from V and 11 bases from J, the junction contained 16 bases not matched to a gene. Written as DNA, the CDR3 is TGCAGCGTTGCTTTTGTGCCTAGCGGGGTTGTGGAGCAGTATTTT. It encodes CSVAFVPSGVVEQYF.

The chain combines TRBV11-2 with TRBJ2-3; maybe TRBD1 (5 bases). V was trimmed by 6 bases and J by 0 bases, leaving 10 bases between them. Germline values: CDR1 SGHAT, CDR2 FQNNGV. CDR3 length: 14 amino acids. The chain's CDR3 is CASRTVTSTDTQYF. The CDR3 bases are TGTGCCAGCAGGACAGTCACTAGCACAGATACGCAGTATTTT.

V gene TRBV5-8 combines with J gene TRBJ2-7, with D possibly TRBD2 on 5 matching bases. CDR1 is SGHTS, CDR2 YDEGEE, per germline. This CDR3 has 16 amino acids. The V end was cut by 0 bases, the J end by 5 bases, with 18 bases between. CDR3 protein: CASSLARVLGSHEQYF. Here the CDR3 DNA reads TGTGCCAGCAGCTTGGCCCGAGTCCTGGGGAGCCACGAGCAGTACTTC.

The chain couples TRBV15 to TRBJ2-5; 9 bases are a match to TRBD1. Trimming removed 2 bases from V and 7 bases from J; junction bases left unmatched: 8. Germline assignment: CDR1 LNHNV and CDR2 YYDKDF (reference sequence). The CDR3 length is 15 residues. DNA of the CDR3: TGTGCCACCAGCAGAACCCGGGACAGGGACGCGACCCAGTACTTC. Protein product: CATSRTRDRDATQYF.